This TCR beta chain derives from a study of blood T cell repertoires in COVID-19. For the study at large: Collection of acute and convalescent COVID-19 samples took place in the United States, Italy and Spain. The cDNA or gDNA used as material had been derived from T cells, B-cell-depleted T cells, or PBMCs.

Trimming cost V 5 bases and J 9 bases; bases outside gene matches: 10. The CDR3 has 15 amino acids. Germline-derived CDR1 and CDR2 are SGHTA and FQGNSA. Authors' methods: Estimates of nucleated cell counts were drawn from the amplification of reference gene primers. The protocol was immunoSEQ multiplex PCR, while the TCRdb copy is restricted to in-frame clones and leaves out a portion. From that table come the V and J calls and clone size; the DNA was used to work out D and trimming. The data hold about 170,000 clones, with around 89% observed a single time. The chain uses TRBV7-2 and TRBJ1-6, with 7 nucleotides matching TRBD1. The specimen was peripheral blood. This receptor was obtained from a man aged 60-69 years with acute or convalescent COVID-19. DNA for the CDR3: TGTGCCAGCAGCCCAGGACAGGCGTTTGGTTCACCCCTCCACTTT. This sequence encodes CASSPGQAFGSPLHF.